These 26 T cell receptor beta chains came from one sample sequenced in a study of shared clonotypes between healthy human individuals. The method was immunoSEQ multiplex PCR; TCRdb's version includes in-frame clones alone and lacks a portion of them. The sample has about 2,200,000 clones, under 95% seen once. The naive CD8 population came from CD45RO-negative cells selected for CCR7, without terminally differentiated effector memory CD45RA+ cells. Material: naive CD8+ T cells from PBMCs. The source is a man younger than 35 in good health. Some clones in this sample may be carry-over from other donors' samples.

The CDR3 here is CASSPGETNYGYTF. The CDR3 coding sequence is TGTGCCAGCAGCCCTGGGGAGACTAACTATGGCTACACCTTC. The chain links TRBV9 to TRBJ1-2; D unresolved. Deletions cut 4 bases from V and 0 bases from J, with 10 bases between. CDR3 length: 14 amino acids. CDR1 is SGDLS and CDR2 is YYNGEE in the germline V gene.

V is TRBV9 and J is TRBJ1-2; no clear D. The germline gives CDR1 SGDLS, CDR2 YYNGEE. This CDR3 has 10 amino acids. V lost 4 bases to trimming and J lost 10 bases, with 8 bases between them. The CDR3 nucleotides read TGTGCCAGCAGCAGAGTTGACTACACCTTC. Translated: CASSRVDYTF.

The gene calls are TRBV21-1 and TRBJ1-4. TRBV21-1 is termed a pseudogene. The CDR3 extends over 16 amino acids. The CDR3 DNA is TGTGCCAGCAGCAAATGGGACGCAGGGTTTGGTGAAAAACTGTTTTTT. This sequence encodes CASSKWDAGFGEKLFF.

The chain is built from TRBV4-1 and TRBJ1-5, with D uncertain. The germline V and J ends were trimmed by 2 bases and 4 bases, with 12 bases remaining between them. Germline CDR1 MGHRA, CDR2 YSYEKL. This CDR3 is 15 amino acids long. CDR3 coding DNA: TGCGCCAGCAGCCAATCAGGCATGCGTAATCAGCCCCAGCATTTT. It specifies CASSQSGMRNQPQHF.

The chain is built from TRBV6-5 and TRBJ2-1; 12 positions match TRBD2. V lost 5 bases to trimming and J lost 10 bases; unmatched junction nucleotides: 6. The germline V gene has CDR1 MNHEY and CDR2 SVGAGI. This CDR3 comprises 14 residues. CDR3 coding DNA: TGTGCCAGCAGTCCTCGGACTAGCGGGAAAGAGCAGTTCTTC. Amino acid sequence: CASSPRTSGKEQFF.

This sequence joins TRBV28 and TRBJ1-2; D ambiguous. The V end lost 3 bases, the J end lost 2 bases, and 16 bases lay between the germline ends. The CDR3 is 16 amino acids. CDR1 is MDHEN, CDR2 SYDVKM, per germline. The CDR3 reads CASSFLYGPRNYGYTF. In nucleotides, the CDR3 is TGTGCCAGCAGTTTCCTCTATGGGCCACGCAACTATGGCTACACCTTC.

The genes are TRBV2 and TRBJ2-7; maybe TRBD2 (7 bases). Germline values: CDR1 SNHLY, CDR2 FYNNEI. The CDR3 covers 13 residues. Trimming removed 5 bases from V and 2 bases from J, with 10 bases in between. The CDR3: CASSWEGAYEQYF. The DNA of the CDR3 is TGTGCCAGCAGTTGGGAGGGGGCCTACGAGCAGTACTTC.

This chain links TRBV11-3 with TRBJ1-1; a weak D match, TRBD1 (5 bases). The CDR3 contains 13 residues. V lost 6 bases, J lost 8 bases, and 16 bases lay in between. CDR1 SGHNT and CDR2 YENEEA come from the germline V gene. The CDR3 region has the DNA TGTGCCAGCAGTACCGGGGAGGGACGGGAAGCTTTCTTT. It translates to CASSTGEGREAFF.

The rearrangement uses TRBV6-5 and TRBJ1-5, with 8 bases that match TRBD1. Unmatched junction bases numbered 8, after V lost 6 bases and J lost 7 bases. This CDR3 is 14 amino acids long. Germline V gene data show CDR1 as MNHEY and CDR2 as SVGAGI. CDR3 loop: CASSVGQGRQPQHF. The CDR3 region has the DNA TGTGCCAGCAGCGTAGGACAGGGAAGACAGCCCCAGCATTTT.

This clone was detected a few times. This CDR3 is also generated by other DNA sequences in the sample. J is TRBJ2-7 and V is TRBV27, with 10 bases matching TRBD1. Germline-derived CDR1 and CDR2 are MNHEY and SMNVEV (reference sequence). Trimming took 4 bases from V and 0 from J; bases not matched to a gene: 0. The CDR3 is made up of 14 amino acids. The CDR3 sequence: CASSWTGGSYEQYF. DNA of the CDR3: TGTGCCAGCAGTTGGACAGGGGGCTCCTACGAGCAGTACTTC.

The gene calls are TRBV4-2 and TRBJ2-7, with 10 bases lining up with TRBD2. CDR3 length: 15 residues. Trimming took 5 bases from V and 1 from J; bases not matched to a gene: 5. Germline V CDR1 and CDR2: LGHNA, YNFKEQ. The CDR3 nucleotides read TGTGCCAGCAGCTCACAGCGGGGGGGGTCCTACGAGCAGTACTTC. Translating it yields CASSSQRGGSYEQYF.

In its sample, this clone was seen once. The CDR3 loop is CASSPRVRDTGDGYTF. The DNA for the CDR3 is TGTGCCAGCAGCCCTAGGGTGCGCGACACGGGGGATGGCTACACCTTC. J is TRBJ1-2 and V is TRBV7-2; D might be TRBD1 (5 bases). From germline, CDR1 is SGHTA and CDR2 FQGNSA. The length of the CDR3 is 16 residues. V was clipped by 5 bases and J by 6 bases, with 22 bases between them.

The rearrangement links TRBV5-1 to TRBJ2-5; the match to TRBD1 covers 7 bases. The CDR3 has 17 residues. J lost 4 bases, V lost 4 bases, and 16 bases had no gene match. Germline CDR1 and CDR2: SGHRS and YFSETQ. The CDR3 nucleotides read TGCGCCAGCAGCGAACCGACAGGGTGGGAGAATGTAGAGACCCAGTACTTC. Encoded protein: CASSEPTGWENVETQYF.

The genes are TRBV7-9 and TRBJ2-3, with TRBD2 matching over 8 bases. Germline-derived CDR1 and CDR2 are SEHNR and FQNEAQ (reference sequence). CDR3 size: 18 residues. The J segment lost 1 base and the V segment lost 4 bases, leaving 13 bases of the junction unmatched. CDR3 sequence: CASSWMTSATSGTDTQYF. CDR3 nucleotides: TGTGCCAGCAGCTGGATGACTAGCGCGACGTCGGGCACAGATACGCAGTATTTT.

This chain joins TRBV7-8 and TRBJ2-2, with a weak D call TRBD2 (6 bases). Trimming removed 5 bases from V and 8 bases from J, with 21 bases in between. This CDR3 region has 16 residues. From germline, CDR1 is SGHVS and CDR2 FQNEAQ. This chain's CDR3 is CASSPDLAGGWGELFF. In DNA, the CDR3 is TGTGCCAGCAGCCCCGACTTAGCCGGGGGATGGGGGGAGCTGTTTTTT. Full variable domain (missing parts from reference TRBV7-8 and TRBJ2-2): GAGVSQSPRYKVAKRGQDVALRCDPISGHVSLFWYQQALGQGPEFLTYFQNEAQLDKSGLPSDRFFAERPEGSVSTLKIQRTQQEDSAVYLCASSPDLAGGWGELFFGEGSRLTVL.

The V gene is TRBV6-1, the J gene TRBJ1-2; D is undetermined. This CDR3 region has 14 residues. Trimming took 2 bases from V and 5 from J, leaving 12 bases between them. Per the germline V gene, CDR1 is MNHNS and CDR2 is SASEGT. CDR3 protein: CASSEWSRIYGYTF. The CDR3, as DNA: TGTGCCAGCAGTGAATGGTCCAGAATATATGGCTACACCTTC.

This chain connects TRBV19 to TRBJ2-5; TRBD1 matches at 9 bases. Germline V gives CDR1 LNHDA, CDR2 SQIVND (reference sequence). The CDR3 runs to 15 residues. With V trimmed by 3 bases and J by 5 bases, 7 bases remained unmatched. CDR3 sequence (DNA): TGTGCCAGTAGTATGAGGAACAGGGGGCGTGAGACCCAGTACTTC. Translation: CASSMRNRGRETQYF.

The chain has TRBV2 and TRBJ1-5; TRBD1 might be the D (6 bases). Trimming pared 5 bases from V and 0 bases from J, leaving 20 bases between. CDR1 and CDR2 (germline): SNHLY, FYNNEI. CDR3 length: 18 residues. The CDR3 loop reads CASSPDSPIIYSNQPQHF. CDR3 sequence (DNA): TGTGCCAGCAGTCCGGACAGCCCGATTATATATAGCAATCAGCCCCAGCATTTT. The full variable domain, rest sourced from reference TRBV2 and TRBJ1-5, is EPEVTQTPSHQVTQMGQEVILRCVPISNHLYFYWYRQILGQKVEFLVSFYNNEISEKSEIFDDQFSVERPDGSNFTLKIRSTKLEDSAMYFCASSPDSPIIYSNQPQHFGDGTRLSIL.

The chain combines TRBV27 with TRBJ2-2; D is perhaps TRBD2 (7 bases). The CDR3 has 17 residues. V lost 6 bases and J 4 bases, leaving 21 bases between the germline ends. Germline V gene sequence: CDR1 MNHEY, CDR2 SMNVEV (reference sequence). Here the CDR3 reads CASSPGRQGFVTGELFF. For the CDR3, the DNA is TGTGCCAGCAGCCCCGGGAGGCAGGGGTTTGTCACCGGGGAGCTGTTTTTT.

CDR3 protein: CASLDPGYEQYF. The CDR3 bases are TGTGCCAGCTTAGACCCGGGGTACGAGCAGTACTTC. The rearrangement joins TRBV2 to TRBJ2-7; the D gene is possibly TRBD2 (5 bases). Germline CDR1 is SNHLY and CDR2 is FYNNEI. CDR3 length: 12 residues. With 8 bases removed from V and 4 bases from J, the gap between germline ends came to 12 bases.

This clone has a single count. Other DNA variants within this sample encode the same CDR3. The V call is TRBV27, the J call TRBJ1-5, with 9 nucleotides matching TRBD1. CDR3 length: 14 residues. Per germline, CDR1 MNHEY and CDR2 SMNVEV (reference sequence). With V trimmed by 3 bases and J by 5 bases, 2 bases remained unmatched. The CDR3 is CASSFTGGDQPQHF. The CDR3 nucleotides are TGTGCCAGCAGTTTCACAGGGGGCGATCAGCCCCAGCATTTT.

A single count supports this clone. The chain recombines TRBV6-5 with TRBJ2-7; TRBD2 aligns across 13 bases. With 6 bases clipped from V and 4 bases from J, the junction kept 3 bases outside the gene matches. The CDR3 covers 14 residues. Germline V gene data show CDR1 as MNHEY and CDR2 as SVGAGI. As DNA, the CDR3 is TGTGCCAGCAGGGGGACTAGCGGGAAATACGAGCAGTACTTC. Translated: CASRGTSGKYEQYF.

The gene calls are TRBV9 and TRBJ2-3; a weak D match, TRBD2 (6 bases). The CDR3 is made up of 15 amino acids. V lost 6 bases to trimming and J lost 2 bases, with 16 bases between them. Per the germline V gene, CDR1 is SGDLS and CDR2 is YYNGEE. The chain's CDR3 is CASTRTAGLTDTQYF. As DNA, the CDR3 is TGTGCCAGCACCCGCACGGCGGGACTCACAGATACGCAGTATTTT.

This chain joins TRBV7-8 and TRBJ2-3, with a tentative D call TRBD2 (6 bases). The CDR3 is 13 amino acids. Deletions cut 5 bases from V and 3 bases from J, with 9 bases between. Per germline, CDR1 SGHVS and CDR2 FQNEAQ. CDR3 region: CASSPRGTDTQYF. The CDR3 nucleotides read TGTGCCAGCAGCCCCCGGGGGACAGATACGCAGTATTTT.

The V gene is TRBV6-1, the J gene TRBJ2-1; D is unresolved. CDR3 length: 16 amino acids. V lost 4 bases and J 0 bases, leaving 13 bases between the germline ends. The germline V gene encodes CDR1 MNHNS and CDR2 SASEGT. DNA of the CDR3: TGTGCCAGCAGTGCGGCTAGATGGAGCTCCTACAATGAGCAGTTCTTC. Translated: CASSAARWSSYNEQFF.

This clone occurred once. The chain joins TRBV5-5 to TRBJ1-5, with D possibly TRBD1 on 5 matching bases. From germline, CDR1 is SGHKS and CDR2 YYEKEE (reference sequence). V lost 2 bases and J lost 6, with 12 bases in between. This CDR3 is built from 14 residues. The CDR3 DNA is TGTGCCAGCAGCTTCCTCAGGGAGAGTCAGCCCCAGCATTTT. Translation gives CASSFLRESQPQHF. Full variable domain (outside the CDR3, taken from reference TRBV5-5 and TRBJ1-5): DAGVTQSPTHLIKTRGQQVTLRCSPISGHKSVSWYQQVLGQGPQFIFQYYEKEERGRGNFPDRFSARQFPNYSSELNVNALLLGDSALYLCASSFLRESQPQHFGDGTRLSIL.